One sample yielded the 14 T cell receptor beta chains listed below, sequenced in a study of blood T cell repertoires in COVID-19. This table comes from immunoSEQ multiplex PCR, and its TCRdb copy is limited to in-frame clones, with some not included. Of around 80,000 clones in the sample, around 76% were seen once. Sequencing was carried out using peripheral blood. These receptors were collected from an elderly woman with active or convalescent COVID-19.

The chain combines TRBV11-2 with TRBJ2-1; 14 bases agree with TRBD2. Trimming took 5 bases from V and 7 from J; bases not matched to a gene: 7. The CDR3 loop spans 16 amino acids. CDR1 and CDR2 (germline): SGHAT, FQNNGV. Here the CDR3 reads CASSPRLAGGLNEQFF. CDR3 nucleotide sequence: TGTGCCAGCAGCCCGAGACTAGCGGGGGGGCTGAATGAGCAGTTCTTC.

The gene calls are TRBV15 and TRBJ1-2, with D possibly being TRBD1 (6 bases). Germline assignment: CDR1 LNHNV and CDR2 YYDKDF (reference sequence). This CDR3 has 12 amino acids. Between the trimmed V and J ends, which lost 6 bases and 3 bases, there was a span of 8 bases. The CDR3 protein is CATRDSDYGYTF. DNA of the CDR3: TGTGCCACCAGGGACAGCGACTATGGCTACACCTTC.

This CDR3 is CASSSPRVGPINEQFF. The CDR3 DNA sequence: TGTGCCAGCAGCTCGCCCAGGGTCGGTCCCATCAATGAGCAGTTCTTC. V gene TRBV28 combines with J gene TRBJ2-1, with D maybe TRBD1 (5 bases). CDR1 and CDR2 from the germline V gene are MDHEN and SYDVKM. The CDR3 length is 16 residues. Trimming took off 6 bases at V and 6 bases at J, with 21 bases between the two ends.

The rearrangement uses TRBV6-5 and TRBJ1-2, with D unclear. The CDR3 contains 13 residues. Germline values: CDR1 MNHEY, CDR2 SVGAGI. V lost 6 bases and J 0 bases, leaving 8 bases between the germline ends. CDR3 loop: CASSQTTNYGYTF. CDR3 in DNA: TGTGCCAGCAGCCAGACAACTAACTATGGCTACACCTTC.

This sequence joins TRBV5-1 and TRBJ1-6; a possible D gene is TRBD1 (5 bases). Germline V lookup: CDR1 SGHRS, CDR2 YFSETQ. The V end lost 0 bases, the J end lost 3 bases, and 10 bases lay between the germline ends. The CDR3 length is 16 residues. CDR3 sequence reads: CASSLARGNYNSPLHF. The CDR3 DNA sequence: TGCGCCAGCAGCTTGGCTAGGGGCAACTATAATTCACCCCTCCACTTT.

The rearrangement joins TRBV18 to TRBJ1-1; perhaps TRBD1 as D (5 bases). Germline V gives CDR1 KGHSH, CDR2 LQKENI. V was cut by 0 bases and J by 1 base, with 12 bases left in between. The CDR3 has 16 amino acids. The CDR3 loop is CASSPPRGSGNTEAFF. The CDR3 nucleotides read TGTGCCAGCTCACCACCAAGGGGCTCGGGGAACACTGAAGCTTTCTTT.

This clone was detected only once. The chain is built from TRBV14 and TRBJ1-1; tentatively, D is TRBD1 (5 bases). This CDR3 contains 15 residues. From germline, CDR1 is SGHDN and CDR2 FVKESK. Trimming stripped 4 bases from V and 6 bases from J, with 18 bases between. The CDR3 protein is CASSPLRLGGAEAFF. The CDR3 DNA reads TGTGCCAGCAGCCCTCTACGGCTGGGGGGAGCTGAAGCTTTCTTT.

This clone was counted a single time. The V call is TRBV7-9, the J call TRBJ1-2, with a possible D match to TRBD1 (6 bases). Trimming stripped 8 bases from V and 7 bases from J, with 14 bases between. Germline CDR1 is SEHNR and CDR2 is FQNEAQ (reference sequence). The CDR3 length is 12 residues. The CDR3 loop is CASGGDGFGYTF. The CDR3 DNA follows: TGTGCCAGCGGGGGCGATGGGTTTGGCTACACCTTC.

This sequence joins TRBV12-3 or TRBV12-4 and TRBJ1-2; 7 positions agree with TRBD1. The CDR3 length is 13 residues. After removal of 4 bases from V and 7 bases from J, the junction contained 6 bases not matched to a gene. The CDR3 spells CASSYLRDSGYTF. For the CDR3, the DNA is TGTGCCAGCAGTTACCTCCGGGACAGTGGCTACACCTTC.

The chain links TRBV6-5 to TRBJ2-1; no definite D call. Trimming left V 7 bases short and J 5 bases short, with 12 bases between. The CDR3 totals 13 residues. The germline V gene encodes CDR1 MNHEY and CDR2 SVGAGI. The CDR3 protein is CASIRPENNEQFF. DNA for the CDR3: TGTGCCAGCATCAGGCCAGAGAACAATGAGCAGTTCTTC.

The CDR3 protein is CASNARGETEAFF. DNA for the CDR3: TGTGCCAGCAACGCCAGGGGGGAGACTGAAGCTTTCTTT. The chain couples TRBV6-5 to TRBJ1-1; 7 nucleotides match TRBD1. The CDR3 spans 13 residues. Germline CDR1 and CDR2: MNHEY and SVGAGI. The junction had 7 bases not matched to a gene; V was cut back by 7 bases and J by 5 bases.

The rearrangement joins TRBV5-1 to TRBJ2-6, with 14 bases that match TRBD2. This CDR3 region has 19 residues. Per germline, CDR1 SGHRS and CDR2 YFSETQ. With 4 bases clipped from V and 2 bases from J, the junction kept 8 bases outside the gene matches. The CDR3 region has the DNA TGCGCCAGCAGCCAACGGACTAGCGGGGGGCTTGCTGGGGCCAACGTCCTGACTTTC. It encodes CASSQRTSGGLAGANVLTF.

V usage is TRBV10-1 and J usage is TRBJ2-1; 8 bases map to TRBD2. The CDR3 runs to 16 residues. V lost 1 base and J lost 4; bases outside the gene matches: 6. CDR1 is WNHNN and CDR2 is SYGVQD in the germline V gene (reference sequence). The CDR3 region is CASSEFLGGDYNEQFF. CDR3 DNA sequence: TGCGCCAGCAGTGAGTTTCTCGGGGGGGATTACAATGAGCAGTTCTTC.

The CDR3 reads CASSQDYSRGGETQYF. CDR3 DNA: TGCGCCAGCAGCCAAGATTATAGTAGGGGTGGGGAGACCCAGTACTTC. This chain links TRBV4-1 with TRBJ2-5; a possible D gene is TRBD1 (5 bases). V was shortened by 0 bases and J by 5 bases, with 16 bases between the two germline ends. The CDR3 has 16 amino acids. Germline CDR1 is MGHRA and CDR2 is YSYEKL.